This T cell receptor (beta chain) was recovered during a study of PD-L1 blockade in urothelial cancer. Looking at the study overall: Atezolizumab at 1,200 mg intravenously every 3 weeks was started by patients at some point between 2014 and 2015. A median blood sample held approximately 150,000 T cells and around 80,000 unique TCRs. Points from the study as a whole: Below-median blood TCR clonality before treatment forecast better survival.

Clones were sequenced by immunoSEQ multiplex PCR, and TCRdb holds only the in-frame ones, with some missing. The sample yields about 46,000 clones, around 82% seen once. The CDR3 sequence is 15 residues long. Germline lookup yields CDR1 SGDLS and CDR2 YYNGEE. V lost 5 bases and J lost 4, with 19 bases in between. Time point noted: peripheral blood 6 weeks after treatment start. The count of this clone is one. As yet, its antigen is unknown. The specimen comprised PBMCs, sampled around atezolizumab (anti-PD-L1) treatment. This TCR derives from a man in his fifties or sixties with urothelial cancer. V usage is TRBV9 and J usage is TRBJ2-7; D perhaps matches TRBD2 (7 bases). Written as DNA, the CDR3 is TGTGCCAGCAGTTTGCGGGGGCAAGAGGTATACGAGCAGTACTTC. Translated, it gives CASSLRGQEVYEQYF.